The present T cell receptor beta chain was sequenced within a study of Ad26.COV2.S vaccination and SARS-CoV-2 variants. In the study overall: Among those in the COV1001 Ad26.COV2.S trial arm was the donor. Intramuscular Ad26.COV2.S at 5x10^10 or 1x10^11 viral particles.

Study-level findings and limits: The authors reported substantial breadth in spike-specific CD8+ and CD4+ T cell responses after vaccination.

Comments on this clone: As yet, its antigen is unknown.

Treatment reported: some 20 received Ad26.COV2.S at low or high dose, single or two shots; about 5 received placebo; per-sample allocation not given. Day 63 after the first vaccine or placebo injection was the time point for sampling. The vaccine antigen was prefusion-stabilized Wuhan SARS-CoV-2 spike. The data were produced by immunoSEQ multiplex PCR, yet TCRdb's version contains in-frame clones alone and is incomplete. The sample holds about half a million clones, 70% to 90% seen once. Germline-derived CDR1 and CDR2 are SGHTA and FQGNSA. V lost 4 bases and J lost 1, with 13 bases in between. The CDR3 contains 15 residues.

J is TRBJ1-1 and V is TRBV7-2; D might be TRBD1 (5 bases). This TCR came from a person between 18 and 65 years old who received the Ad26.COV2.S COVID-19 vaccine or a placebo. The material sequenced was peripheral blood, taken in a trial of Ad26.COV2.S vaccine versus placebo. CDR3 residues: CASSSRRGQNTEAFF. Written as DNA, the CDR3 is TGTGCCAGCAGCTCAAGACGCGGACAGAACACTGAAGCTTTCTTT.